Presented here are 18 T cell receptor beta chains from one specimen sequenced in a study of shared clonotypes between healthy human individuals. Here immunoSEQ multiplex PCR was the method, and the copy in TCRdb shows in-frame clones only, minus some. The sample has under 80,000 clones, about 63% seen once. Sequenced input: memory CD8+ T cells sorted from blood. Subset indicated: CD45RO+ cells pooled with CCR7-negative TemRA cells. These receptors were obtained from a man aged 25 to 40 in good health.

This chain uses TRBV7-5 with TRBJ1-2. TRBV7-5 corresponds to a pseudogene. The CDR3 is 12 amino acids. The DNA for the CDR3 is TGTGCCAGCAGCTTAGGGACCGGAGGGAACACCTTC. It encodes CASSLGTGGNTF.

For this clone: This sample also contains other DNA sequences that code for the same CDR3. The V and J genes are TRBV5-1 and TRBJ2-7; tentatively, D is TRBD1 or TRBD2 (5 bases each). In germline, CDR1 is SGHRS, CDR2 YFSETQ. The length of the CDR3 is 14 residues. Trimming removed 2 bases from V and 0 bases from J, with 9 bases in between. The CDR3 DNA reads TGCGCCAGCAGCTTAGGGACCGACTCCTACGAGCAGTACTTC. It is translated as CASSLGTDSYEQYF.

The V gene is TRBV28, the J gene TRBJ1-5, with 7 nucleotides matching TRBD1. Germline V gene data show CDR1 as MDHEN and CDR2 as SYDVKM. CDR3 size: 13 residues. J lost 11 bases, V lost 7 bases, and 11 bases had no gene match. CDR3 residues: CASTPWTGSAQHF. The DNA of the CDR3 is TGTGCCAGCACCCCCTGGACAGGATCCGCCCAGCATTTT.

V and J are TRBV27 and TRBJ1-5; maybe TRBD1 (5 bases). CDR3 length: 13 residues. In germline, CDR1 is MNHEY, CDR2 SMNVEV (reference sequence). Trimming stripped 7 bases from V and 3 bases from J, with 10 bases between. Here the CDR3 reads CASKGRNNQPQHF. CDR3 nucleotides: TGTGCCAGCAAGGGACGGAACAATCAGCCCCAGCATTTT.

The V gene is TRBV25-1, the J gene TRBJ2-1; 9 bases are a match to TRBD1. The CDR3 length is 16 residues. The V gene end was trimmed by 6 bases and the J gene end by 9 bases; junction bases not matched to a gene: 15. Per germline, CDR1 MGHDK and CDR2 SYGVNS. CDR3 sequence reads: CASSPKTGQGRGEQFF. In DNA, the CDR3 is TGTGCCAGCAGCCCCAAAACGGGACAGGGTAGGGGTGAGCAGTTCTTC.

This clone has only a few counts. The chain recombines TRBV19 with TRBJ2-7, with TRBD1 as a possible D gene (5 bases). The CDR3 runs 14 residues. V gave up 3 bases and J gave up 2 bases, with 11 bases separating them. CDR1 is LNHDA and CDR2 is SQIVND in the germline V gene (reference sequence). CDR3 nucleotides: TGTGCCAGTAGTATTCCAGGGCGAGCCTACGAGCAGTACTTC. Encoded protein: CASSIPGRAYEQYF.

In this sample, this clone turned up a few times. The rearrangement uses TRBV9 and TRBJ2-2; TRBD1 is a possible D gene (5 bases). The ends were cut back, 2 bases at V and 2 bases at J, with 7 bases in the middle. The CDR3 is made up of 14 amino acids. Germline CDR1 is SGDLS and CDR2 is YYNGEE. CDR3 sequence reads: CASSVQGNTGELFF. CDR3 bases: TGTGCCAGCAGCGTCCAGGGCAACACCGGGGAGCTGTTTTTT.

V and J are TRBV5-1 and TRBJ2-7; perhaps D is TRBD1 or TRBD2 (5 bases each). This CDR3 region has 14 residues. Trimming stripped 6 bases from V and 2 bases from J, with 15 bases between. In germline, CDR1 is SGHRS, CDR2 YFSETQ. CDR3 bases: TGCGCCAGCATGGCCGGGACCGAAACCTACGAGCAGTACTTC. Protein product: CASMAGTETYEQYF. The entire variable domain, with the rest obtained from reference TRBV5-1 and TRBJ2-7, is as follows: KAGVTQTPRYLIKTRGQQVTLSCSPISGHRSVSWYQQTPGQGLQFLFEYFSETQRNKGNFPGRFSGRQFSNSRSEMNVSTLELGDSALYLCASMAGTETYEQYFGPGTRLTVT.

The gene calls are TRBV19 and TRBJ2-7, with D possibly called TRBD1 or TRBD2 (5 bases each). The ends were cut back, 6 bases at V and 2 bases at J, with 14 bases in the middle. Germline CDR1 and CDR2: LNHDA and SQIVND (reference sequence). This CDR3 has 14 residues. The CDR3 is CASSASRGAYEQYF. CDR3 nucleotide sequence: TGTGCCAGTAGCGCGTCGAGAGGGGCCTACGAGCAGTACTTC.

This clone was observed a single time. The CDR3 nucleotides are TGTGCCAGCAGTGACTCGGGACTAGCGGCCTCCTACGAGCAGTACTTC. It translates to CASSDSGLAASYEQYF. The chain has TRBV6-4 and TRBJ2-7; 11 bases map to TRBD2. This CDR3 is built from 16 residues. CDR1 MRHNA and CDR2 SNTAGT come from the germline V gene. The V segment lost 0 bases and the J segment 0 bases; nucleotides outside the gene matches: 1.

In this sample, this clone turned up a few times. The rearrangement links TRBV7-9 to TRBJ2-7, with D unresolved. Trimming pared 3 bases from V and 0 bases from J, leaving 9 bases between. The CDR3 covers 14 residues. Per germline, CDR1 SEHNR and CDR2 FQNEAQ (reference sequence). CDR3 nucleotide sequence: TGTGCCAGCAGCTTGTCAGTGAGCTCCTACGAGCAGTACTTC. This gives the protein CASSLSVSSYEQYF.

The CDR3 reads CASSLSALAASYNEQFF. DNA of the CDR3: TGTGCCAGCAGTTTATCTGCCTTAGCGGCCTCCTACAATGAGCAGTTCTTC. V gene TRBV27 combines with J gene TRBJ2-1; D possibly corresponds to TRBD2 (6 bases). Trimming left V 0 bases short and J 0 bases short, with 12 bases between. The CDR3 is 17 amino acids. Germline loops: CDR1 MNHEY, CDR2 SMNVEV (reference sequence).

V and J are TRBV5-4 and TRBJ2-7, with 7 bases matching TRBD1. The V and J ends lost 3 bases and 7 bases, in that order; junction bases with no gene match: 7. CDR3 length equals 13 residues. From germline, CDR1 is SGHNT and CDR2 YYREEE (reference sequence). This CDR3 is CASSSEQGTEQYF. The CDR3 DNA sequence: TGTGCCAGCAGCTCAGAACAGGGGACGGAGCAGTACTTC.

With respect to this clone: A far larger clone is one base from this, pointing to a likely read error. Other DNA sequences from this sample encode an identical CDR3 as well. V usage is TRBV28 and J usage is TRBJ2-7; no reliable D call. V lost 2 bases and J lost 3, with 2 bases in between. Germline V gene lookup returns CDR1 MDHEN and CDR2 SYDVKM. The CDR3 contains 11 residues. The chain's CDR3 is CASSLNYEQYF. CDR3 DNA: TGTGCCAGCAGTTTAAACTACGAGCAGTACTTC.

The chain combines TRBV28 with TRBJ2-7, with TRBD2 identical over 7 bases. This CDR3 comprises 18 residues. Per the germline V gene, CDR1 is MDHEN and CDR2 is SYDVKM. V was clipped by 6 bases and J by 7 bases; unmatched bases: 24. DNA of the CDR3: TGTGCCAGCAGCCATTATCCGTTTATGGGGGGGTCCGCTGGGGAGCAGTACTTC. Amino acids: CASSHYPFMGGSAGEQYF.

The rearrangement links TRBV28 to TRBJ2-1; 8 positions agree with TRBD2. J lost 8 bases, V lost 5 bases, and 8 bases had no gene match. Germline V gives CDR1 MDHEN, CDR2 SYDVKM. CDR3 length: 14 amino acids. CDR3 sequence reads: CASSPLAGTDEQFF. The CDR3 DNA reads as TGTGCCAGCAGTCCGTTAGCGGGGACGGATGAGCAGTTCTTC.

This clone has just a few counts. The V call is TRBV30, the J call TRBJ1-1; the match to TRBD1 covers 10 bases. CDR1 is GTSNPN, CDR2 SVGIG, per germline (reference sequence). The CDR3 loop spans 14 amino acids. Unmatched junction bases numbered 5, after V lost 2 bases and J lost 5 bases. The CDR3 sequence: CAWSTGQGNTEAFF. The DNA of the CDR3 is TGTGCCTGGAGTACGGGACAGGGGAATACTGAAGCTTTCTTT.

This CDR3 reads CASSQRNFFTDTQYF. The DNA of the CDR3 is TGTGCCAGCAGCCAGCGAAATTTTTTCACAGATACGCAGTATTTT. The rearrangement uses TRBV5-4 and TRBJ2-3; D remains ambiguous. This CDR3 has 15 residues. Germline-derived CDR1 and CDR2 are SGHNT and YYREEE (reference sequence). Trimming removed 4 bases from V and 2 bases from J, with 14 bases in between.